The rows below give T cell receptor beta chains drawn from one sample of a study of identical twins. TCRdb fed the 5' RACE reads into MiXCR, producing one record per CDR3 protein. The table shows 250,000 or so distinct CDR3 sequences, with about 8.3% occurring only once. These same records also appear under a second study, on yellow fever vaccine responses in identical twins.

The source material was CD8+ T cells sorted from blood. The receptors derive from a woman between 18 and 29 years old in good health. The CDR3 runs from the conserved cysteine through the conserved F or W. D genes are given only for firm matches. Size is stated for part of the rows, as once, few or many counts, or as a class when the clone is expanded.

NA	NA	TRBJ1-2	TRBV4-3	CASSPSSSLYGYTF	TGCGCCAGCAGCCCAAGTTCCAGCCTCTATGGCTACACCTTC
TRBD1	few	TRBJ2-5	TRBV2	CASKTTGGQETQYF	TGTGCCAGCAAAACGACAGGGGGCCAAGAGACCCAGTACTTC
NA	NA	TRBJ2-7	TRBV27	CASRGLLYEQYF	TGTGCCAGCAGGGGCCTCCTATACGAGCAGTACTTC
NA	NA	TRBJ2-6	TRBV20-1	CWARVGQGEDSGANVLTF	TGCTGGGCTAGAGTGGGACAAGGAGAAGACTCTGGGGCCAACGTCCTGACTTTC
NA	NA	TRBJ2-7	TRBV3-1	CASSQGGNSYEQYF	TGTGCCAGCAGCCAAGGGGGGAACTCCTACGAGCAGTACTTC
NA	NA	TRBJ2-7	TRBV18	CASSSIQGTHEQYF	TGTGCCAGCTCATCGATTCAGGGTACCCACGAGCAGTACTTC
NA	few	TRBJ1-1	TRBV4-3	CASSQDWGGGTEAFF	TGCGCCAGCAGCCAAGATTGGGGAGGCGGCACTGAAGCTTTCTTT
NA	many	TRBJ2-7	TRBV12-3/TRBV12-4	CASSPGTLTYEQYF	TGTGCCAGCAGTCCCGGGACACTAACCTACGAGCAGTACTTC
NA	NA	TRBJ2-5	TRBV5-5	CASSPREGPRAQYF	TGTGCCAGCAGCCCTAGAGAGGGGCCGAGGGCCCAGTACTTC
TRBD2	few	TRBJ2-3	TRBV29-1	CSVEGGTSGATDTQYF	TGCAGCGTTGAAGGCGGGACTAGCGGGGCAACAGATACGCAGTATTTT
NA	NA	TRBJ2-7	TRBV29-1	CSVEGGTAGEQYF	TGCAGCGTTGAAGGCGGGACCGCCGGCGAGCAGTACTTC
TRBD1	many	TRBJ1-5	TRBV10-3	CAISSQGASNQPQHF	TGTGCCATCAGCTCACAGGGGGCAAGCAATCAGCCCCAGCATTTT
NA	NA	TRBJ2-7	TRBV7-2	CASFSGYEQYF	TGTGCCAGCTTTAGTGGGTACGAGCAGTACTTC
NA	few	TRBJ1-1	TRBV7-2	CASSERGVNTEAFF	TGTGCCAGCAGCGAACGCGGGGTGAACACTGAAGCTTTCTTT
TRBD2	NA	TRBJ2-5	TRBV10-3	CAISESATSGATGLTQYF	TGTGCCATCAGTGAGTCAGCGACTAGCGGGGCGACGGGATTGACCCAGTACTTC
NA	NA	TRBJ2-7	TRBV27	CASSHLLASSYEQYF	TGTGCCAGCAGCCACCTTTTGGCCAGCTCCTACGAGCAGTACTTC
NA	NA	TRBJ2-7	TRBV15	CATSRKGYEQYF	TGTGCCACCAGCAGAAAGGGGTACGAGCAGTACTTC
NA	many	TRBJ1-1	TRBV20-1	CSARDRFHIDAFF	TGCAGTGCTAGAGACCGATTTCACATCGACGCTTTCTTT
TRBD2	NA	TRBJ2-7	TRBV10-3	CAIGILAGGLYEQYF	TGTGCCATCGGGATCCTAGCGGGAGGTCTCTACGAGCAGTACTTC
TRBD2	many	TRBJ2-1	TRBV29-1	CSVGPGGAGGPQEQFF	TGCAGCGTTGGCCCCGGTGGAGCGGGGGGGCCACAGGAGCAGTTCTTC
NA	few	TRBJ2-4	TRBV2	CASSRGIAKNIQYF	TGTGCCAGCAGCCGGGGGATAGCCAAAAACATTCAGTACTTC
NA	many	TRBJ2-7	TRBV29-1	CSVVARGDYEQYF	TGCAGCGTTGTGGCCAGGGGGGATTACGAGCAGTACTTC
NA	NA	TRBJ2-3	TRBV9	CASSGGGQTTDTQYF	TGTGCCAGCAGCGGGGGGGGACAGACCACAGATACGCAGTATTTT
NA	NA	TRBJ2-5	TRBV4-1	CASSLTLGGTETQYF	TGCGCCAGCAGCCTAACACTCGGGGGTACGGAGACCCAGTACTTC
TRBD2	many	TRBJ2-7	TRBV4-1	CASSQDAYETSGRSDEQYF	TGCGCCAGCAGCCAAGACGCGTACGAGACTAGCGGGAGGAGCGACGAGCAGTACTTC
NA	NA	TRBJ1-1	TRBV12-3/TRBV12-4	CASSPSKNGEAFF	TGTGCCAGCAGTCCCTCGAAGAACGGTGAAGCTTTCTTT
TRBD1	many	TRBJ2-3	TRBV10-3	CAISEGQGDTQYF	TGTGCCATCAGCGAAGGACAGGGTGACACGCAGTATTTT
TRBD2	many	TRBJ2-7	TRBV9	CASSFKSGVSSYEQYF	TGTGCCAGCAGCTTTAAGAGCGGGGTCAGCTCCTACGAGCAGTACTTC
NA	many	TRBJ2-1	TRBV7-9	CASSRGNNEQFF	TGTGCCAGCAGCCGGGGAAACAATGAGCAGTTCTTC
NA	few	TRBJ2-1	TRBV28	CASSWQEDSYNEQFF	TGTGCCAGCAGTTGGCAGGAGGACTCCTACAATGAGCAGTTCTTC
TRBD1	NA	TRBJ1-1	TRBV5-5	CASSSGQVRTEAFF	TGTGCCAGCAGCTCGGGACAGGTCAGGACTGAAGCTTTCTTT
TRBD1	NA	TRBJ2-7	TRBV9	CASSAGDSTYEQYF	TGTGCCAGCAGCGCCGGGGACAGCACCTACGAGCAGTACTTC
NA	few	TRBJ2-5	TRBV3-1	CASSQDHGMGKETQYF	TGTGCCAGCAGCCAAGATCACGGTATGGGGAAAGAGACCCAGTACTTC
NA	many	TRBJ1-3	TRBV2	CASTEGPGHGNTIYF	TGTGCCAGCACCGAAGGGCCAGGGCACGGAAACACCATATATTTT
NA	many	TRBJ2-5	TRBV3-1	CASSEQETQYF	TGTGCCAGCAGCGAACAAGAGACCCAGTACTTC
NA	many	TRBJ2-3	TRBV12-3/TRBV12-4	CASSFPDTQYF	TGTGCCAGCAGTTTCCCCGATACGCAGTATTTT
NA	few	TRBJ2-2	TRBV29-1	CSVEDHSGHWNTGELFF	TGCAGCGTTGAAGATCACTCGGGACACTGGAACACCGGGGAGCTGTTTTTT
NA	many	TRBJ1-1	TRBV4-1	CASSSTRQGGGEAFF	TGCGCCAGCAGCTCGACGCGACAAGGTGGTGGTGAAGCTTTCTTT
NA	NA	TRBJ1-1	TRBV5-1	CASSLGTDNTEAFF	TGCGCCAGCAGCTTGGGGACAGATAACACTGAAGCTTTCTTT